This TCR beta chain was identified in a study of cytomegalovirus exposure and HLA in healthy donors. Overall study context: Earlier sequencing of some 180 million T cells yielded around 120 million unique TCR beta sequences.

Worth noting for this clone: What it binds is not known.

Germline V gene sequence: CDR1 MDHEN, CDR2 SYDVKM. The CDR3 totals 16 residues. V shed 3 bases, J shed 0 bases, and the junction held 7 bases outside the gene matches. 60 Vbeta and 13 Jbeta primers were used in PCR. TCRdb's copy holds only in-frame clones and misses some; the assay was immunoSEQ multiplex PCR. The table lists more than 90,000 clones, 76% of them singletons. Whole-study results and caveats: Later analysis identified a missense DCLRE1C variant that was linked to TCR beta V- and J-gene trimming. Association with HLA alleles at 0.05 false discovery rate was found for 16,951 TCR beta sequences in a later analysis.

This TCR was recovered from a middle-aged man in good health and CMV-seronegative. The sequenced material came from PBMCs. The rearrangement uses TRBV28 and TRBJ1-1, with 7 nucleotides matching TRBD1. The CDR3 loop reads CASSFQSRGMNTEAFF. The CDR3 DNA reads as TGTGCCAGCAGTTTTCAATCCAGGGGGATGAACACTGAAGCTTTCTTT.